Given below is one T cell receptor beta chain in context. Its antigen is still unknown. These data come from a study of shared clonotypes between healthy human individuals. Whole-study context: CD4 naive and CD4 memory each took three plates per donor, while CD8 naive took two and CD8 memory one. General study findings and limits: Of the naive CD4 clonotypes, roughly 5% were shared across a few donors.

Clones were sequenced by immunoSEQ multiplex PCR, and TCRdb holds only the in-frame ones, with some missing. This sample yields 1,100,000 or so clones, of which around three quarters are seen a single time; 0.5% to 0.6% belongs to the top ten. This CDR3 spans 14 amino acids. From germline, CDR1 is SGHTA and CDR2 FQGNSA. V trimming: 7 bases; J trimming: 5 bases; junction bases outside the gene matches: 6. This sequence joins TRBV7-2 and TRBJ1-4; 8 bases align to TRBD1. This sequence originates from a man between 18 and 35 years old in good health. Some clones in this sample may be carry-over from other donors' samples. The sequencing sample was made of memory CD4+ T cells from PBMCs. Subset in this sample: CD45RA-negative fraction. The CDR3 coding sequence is TGTGCCAGCACCGGGCAGGGGGCAAATGAAAAACTGTTTTTT. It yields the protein CASTGQGANEKLFF.